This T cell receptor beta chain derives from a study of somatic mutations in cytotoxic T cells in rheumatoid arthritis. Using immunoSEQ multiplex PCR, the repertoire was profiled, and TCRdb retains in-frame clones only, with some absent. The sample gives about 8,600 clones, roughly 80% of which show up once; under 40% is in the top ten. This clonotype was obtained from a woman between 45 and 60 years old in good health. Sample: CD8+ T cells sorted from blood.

The CDR3 sequence is CASSRLATGELFF. CDR3 sequence (DNA): TGTGCCAGCAGTAGACTAGCAACCGGGGAGCTGTTTTTT. The genes are TRBV6-5 and TRBJ2-2; 7 nucleotides align to TRBD2. The CDR3 extends over 13 amino acids. Trimming took 5 bases from V and 5 from J; bases not matched to a gene: 2. CDR1 is MNHEY and CDR2 is SVGAGI in the germline V gene.